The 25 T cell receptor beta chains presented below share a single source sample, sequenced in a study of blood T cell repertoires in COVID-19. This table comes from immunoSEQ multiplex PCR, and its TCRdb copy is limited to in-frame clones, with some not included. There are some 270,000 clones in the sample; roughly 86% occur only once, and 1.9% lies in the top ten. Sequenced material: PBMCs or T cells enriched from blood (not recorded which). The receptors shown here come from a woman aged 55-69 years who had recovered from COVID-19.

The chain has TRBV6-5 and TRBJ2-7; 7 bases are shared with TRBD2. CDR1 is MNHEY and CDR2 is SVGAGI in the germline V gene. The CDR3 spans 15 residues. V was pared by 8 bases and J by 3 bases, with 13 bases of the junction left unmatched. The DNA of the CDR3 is TGTGCCAGCGCGAACCCAGAGGGAGGGGACTACGAGCAGTACTTC. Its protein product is CASANPEGGDYEQYF.

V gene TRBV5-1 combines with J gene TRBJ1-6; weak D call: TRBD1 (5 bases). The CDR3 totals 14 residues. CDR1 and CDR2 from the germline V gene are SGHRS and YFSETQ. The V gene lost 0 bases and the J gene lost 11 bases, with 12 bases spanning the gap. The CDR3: CASSLEGPRAPLHF. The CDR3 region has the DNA TGCGCCAGCAGCTTGGAGGGCCCCAGGGCACCCCTCCACTTT.

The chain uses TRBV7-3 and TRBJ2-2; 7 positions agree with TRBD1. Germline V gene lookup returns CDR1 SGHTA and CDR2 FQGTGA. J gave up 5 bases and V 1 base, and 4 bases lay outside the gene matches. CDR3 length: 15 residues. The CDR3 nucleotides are TGTGCCAGCAGCTTAATGGGACAGCAAACCGGGGAGCTGTTTTTT. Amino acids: CASSLMGQQTGELFF.

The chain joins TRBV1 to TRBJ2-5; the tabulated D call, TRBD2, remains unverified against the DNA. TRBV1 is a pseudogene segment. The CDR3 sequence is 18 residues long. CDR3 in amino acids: CTSSQALAGAPIQETQYF. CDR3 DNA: TGCACCAGCAGCCAAGCCCTAGCGGGGGCCCCAATCCAAGAGACCCAGTACTTC.

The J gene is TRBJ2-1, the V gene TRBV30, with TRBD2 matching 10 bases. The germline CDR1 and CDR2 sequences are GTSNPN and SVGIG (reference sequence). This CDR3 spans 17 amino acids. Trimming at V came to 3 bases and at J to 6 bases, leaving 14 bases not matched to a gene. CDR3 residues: CAWREREGVPRFNEQFF. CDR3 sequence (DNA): TGTGCCTGGAGGGAGCGGGAGGGCGTCCCCAGATTCAATGAGCAGTTCTTC.

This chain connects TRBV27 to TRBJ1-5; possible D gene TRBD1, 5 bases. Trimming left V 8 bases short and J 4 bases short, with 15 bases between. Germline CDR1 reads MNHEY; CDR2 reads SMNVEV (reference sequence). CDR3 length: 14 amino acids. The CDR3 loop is CASRPPGRNQPQHF. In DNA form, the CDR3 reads TGTGCCAGCCGACCTCCAGGGCGGAATCAGCCCCAGCATTTT.

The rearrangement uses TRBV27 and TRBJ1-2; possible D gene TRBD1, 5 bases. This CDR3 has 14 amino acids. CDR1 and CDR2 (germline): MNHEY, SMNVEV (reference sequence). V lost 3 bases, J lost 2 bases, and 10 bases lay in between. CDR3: CASSLAGKNYGYTF. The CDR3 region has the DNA TGTGCCAGCAGTTTGGCAGGGAAGAACTATGGCTACACCTTC.

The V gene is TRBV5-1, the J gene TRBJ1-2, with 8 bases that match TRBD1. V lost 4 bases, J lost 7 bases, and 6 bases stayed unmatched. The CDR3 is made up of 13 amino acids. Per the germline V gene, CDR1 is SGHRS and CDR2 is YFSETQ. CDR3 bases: TGCGCCAGCAGCCCCGACAGGGGAGGTGGCTACACCTTC. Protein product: CASSPDRGGGYTF.

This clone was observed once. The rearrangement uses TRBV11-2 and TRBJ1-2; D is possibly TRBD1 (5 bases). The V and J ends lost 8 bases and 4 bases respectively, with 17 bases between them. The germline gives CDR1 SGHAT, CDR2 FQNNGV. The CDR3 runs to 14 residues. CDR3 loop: CASDGGVGSYGYTF. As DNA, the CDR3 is TGTGCCAGCGACGGGGGGGTCGGAAGCTATGGCTACACCTTC. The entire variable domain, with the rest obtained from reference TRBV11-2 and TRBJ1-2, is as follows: EAGVAQSPRYKIIEKRQSVAFWCNPISGHATLYWYQQILGQGPKLLIQFQNNGVVDDSQLPKDRFSAERLKGVDSTLKIQPAKLEDSAVYLCASDGGVGSYGYTFGSGTRLTVV.

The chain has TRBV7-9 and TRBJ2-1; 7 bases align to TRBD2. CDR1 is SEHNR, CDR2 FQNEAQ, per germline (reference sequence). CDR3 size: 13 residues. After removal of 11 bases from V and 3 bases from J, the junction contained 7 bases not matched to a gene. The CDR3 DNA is TGTGCCGGGCAGGCGGGGGTCTACAATGAGCAGTTCTTC. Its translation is CAGQAGVYNEQFF.

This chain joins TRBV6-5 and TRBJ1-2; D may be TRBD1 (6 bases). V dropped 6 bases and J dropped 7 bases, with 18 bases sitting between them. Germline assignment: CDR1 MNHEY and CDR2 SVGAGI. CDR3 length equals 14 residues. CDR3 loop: CASRSHRDGRGYTF. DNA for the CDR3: TGTGCCAGCAGGAGCCACAGGGACGGACGTGGCTACACCTTC.

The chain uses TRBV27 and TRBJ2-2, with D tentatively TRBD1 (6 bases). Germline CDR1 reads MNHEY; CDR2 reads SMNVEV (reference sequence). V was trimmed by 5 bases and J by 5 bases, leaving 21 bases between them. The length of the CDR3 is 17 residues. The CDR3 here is CASSPFLVAGVTGELFF. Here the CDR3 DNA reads TGTGCCAGCAGTCCGTTTCTAGTTGCAGGGGTTACCGGGGAGCTGTTTTTT.

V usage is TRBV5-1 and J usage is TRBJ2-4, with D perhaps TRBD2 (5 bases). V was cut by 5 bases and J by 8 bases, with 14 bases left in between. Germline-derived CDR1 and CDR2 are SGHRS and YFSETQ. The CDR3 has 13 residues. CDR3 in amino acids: CASRPARADIQYF. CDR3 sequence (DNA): TGCGCCAGCAGACCGGCCAGAGCGGACATTCAGTACTTC.

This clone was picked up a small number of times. The CDR3 DNA reads TGTGCCAGCAGCCCTACAGGGGTCGATACCGGGGAGCTGTTTTTT. It translates to CASSPTGVDTGELFF. The chain employs TRBV5-4 and TRBJ2-2; 7 bases are a match to TRBD1. Germline CDR1 is SGHNT and CDR2 is YYREEE (reference sequence). CDR3 length: 15 amino acids. J gave up 5 bases and V 4 bases, and 8 bases lay outside the gene matches.

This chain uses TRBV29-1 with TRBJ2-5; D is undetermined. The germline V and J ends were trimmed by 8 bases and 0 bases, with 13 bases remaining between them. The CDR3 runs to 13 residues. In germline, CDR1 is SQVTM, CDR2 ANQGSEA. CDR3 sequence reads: CSPLGEDQETQYF. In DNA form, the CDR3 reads TGCAGCCCCCTGGGTGAGGACCAAGAGACCCAGTACTTC.

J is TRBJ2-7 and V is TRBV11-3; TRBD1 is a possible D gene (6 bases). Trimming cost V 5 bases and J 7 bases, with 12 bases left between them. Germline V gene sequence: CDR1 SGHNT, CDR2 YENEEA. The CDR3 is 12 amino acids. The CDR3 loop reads CASSRGGREQYF. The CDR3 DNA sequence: TGTGCCAGCAGCCGAGGGGGAAGGGAGCAGTACTTC.

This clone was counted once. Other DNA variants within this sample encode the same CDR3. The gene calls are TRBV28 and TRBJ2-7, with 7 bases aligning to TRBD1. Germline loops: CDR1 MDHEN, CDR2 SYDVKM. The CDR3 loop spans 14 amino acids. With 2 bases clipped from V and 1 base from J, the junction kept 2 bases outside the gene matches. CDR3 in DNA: TGTGCCAGCAGTTTAAGGGGGCGGTCCTACGAGCAGTACTTC. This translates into CASSLRGRSYEQYF.

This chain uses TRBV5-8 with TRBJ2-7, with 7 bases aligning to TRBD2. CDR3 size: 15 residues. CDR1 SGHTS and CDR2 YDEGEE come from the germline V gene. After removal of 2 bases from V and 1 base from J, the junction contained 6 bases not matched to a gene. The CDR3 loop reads CASSLRDYPSYEQYF. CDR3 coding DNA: TGTGCCAGCAGCTTACGGGACTATCCATCCTACGAGCAGTACTTC.

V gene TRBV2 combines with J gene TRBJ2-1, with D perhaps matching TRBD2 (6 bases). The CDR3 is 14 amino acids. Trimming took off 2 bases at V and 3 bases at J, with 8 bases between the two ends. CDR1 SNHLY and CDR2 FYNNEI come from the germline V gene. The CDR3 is CASSETDYYNEQFF. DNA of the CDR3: TGTGCCAGCAGTGAAACGGACTACTACAATGAGCAGTTCTTC.

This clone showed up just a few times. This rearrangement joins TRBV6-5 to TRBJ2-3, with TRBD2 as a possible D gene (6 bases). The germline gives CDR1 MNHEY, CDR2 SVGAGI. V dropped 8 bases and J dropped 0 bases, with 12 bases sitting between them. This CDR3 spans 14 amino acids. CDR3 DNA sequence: TGTGCCAGCGGGGGGACCACCAGCACAGATACGCAGTATTTT. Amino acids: CASGGTTSTDTQYF.

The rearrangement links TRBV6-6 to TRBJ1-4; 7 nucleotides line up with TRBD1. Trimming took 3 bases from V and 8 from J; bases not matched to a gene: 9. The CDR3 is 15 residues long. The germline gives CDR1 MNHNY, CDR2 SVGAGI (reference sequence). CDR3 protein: CASSYRQGVREKLFF. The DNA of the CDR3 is TGTGCCAGCAGTTATCGACAGGGAGTAAGGGAAAAACTGTTTTTT.

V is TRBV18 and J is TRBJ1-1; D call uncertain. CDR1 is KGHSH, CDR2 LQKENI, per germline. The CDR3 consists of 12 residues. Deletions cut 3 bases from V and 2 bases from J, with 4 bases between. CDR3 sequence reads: CASSPTNTEAFF. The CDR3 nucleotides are TGTGCCAGCTCACCGACTAACACTGAAGCTTTCTTT.

CDR3 DNA sequence: TGTGCCAGCAGCTTGGATGGCACACCCTACAATGAGCAGTTCTTC. It translates to CASSLDGTPYNEQFF. The chain is built from TRBV5-5 and TRBJ2-1; D is undetermined. Germline assignment: CDR1 SGHKS and CDR2 YYEKEE (reference sequence). CDR3 length equals 15 residues. The germline V and J ends were trimmed by 0 bases and 2 bases, with 9 bases remaining between them.

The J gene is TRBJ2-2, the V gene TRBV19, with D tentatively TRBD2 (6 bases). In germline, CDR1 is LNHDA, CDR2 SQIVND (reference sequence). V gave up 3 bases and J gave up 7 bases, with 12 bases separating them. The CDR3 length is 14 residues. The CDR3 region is CASSMRGGDGELFF. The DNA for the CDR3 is TGTGCCAGTAGTATGCGGGGTGGGGACGGGGAGCTGTTTTTT. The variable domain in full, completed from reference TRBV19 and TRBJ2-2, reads DGGITQSPKYLFRKEGQNVTLSCEQNLNHDAMYWYRQDPGQGLRLIYYSQIVNDFQKGDIAEGYSVSREKKESFPLTVTSAQKNPTAFYLCASSMRGGDGELFFGEGSRLTVL.

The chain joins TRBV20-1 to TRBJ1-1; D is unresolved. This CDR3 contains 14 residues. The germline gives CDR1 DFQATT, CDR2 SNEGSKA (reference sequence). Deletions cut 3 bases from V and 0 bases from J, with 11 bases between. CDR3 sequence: CSASKNSLNTEAFF. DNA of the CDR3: TGCAGTGCTAGTAAAAACAGTCTGAACACTGAAGCTTTCTTT.